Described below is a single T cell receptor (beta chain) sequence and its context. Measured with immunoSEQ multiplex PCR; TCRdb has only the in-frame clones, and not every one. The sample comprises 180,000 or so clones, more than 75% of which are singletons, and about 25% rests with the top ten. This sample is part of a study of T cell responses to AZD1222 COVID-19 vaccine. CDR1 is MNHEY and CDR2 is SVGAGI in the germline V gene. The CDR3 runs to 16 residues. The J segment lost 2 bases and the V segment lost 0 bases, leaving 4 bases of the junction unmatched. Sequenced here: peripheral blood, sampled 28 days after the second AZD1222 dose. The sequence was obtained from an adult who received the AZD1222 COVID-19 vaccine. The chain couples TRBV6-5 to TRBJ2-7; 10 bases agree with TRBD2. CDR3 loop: CASSYSSSGSTYEQYF. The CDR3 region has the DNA TGTGCCAGCAGTTACTCGTCTAGCGGGAGTACCTACGAGCAGTACTTC.